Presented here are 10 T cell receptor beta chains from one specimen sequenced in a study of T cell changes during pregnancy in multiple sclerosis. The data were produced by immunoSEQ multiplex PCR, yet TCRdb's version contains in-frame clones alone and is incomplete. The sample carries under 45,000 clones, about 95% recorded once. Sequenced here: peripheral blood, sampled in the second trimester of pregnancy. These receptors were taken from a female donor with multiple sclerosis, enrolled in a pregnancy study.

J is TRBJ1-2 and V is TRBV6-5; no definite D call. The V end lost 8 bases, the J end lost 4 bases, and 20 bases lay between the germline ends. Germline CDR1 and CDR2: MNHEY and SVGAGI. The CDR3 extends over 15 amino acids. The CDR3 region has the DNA TGTGCCAGCGGTATAGGGAGCCCAAACCTCTATGGCTACACCTTC. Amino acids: CASGIGSPNLYGYTF.

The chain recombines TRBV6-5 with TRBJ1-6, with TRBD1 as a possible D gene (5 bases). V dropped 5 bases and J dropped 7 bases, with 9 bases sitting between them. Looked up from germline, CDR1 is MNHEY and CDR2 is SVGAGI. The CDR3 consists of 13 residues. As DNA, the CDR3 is TGTGCCAGCAGTGTTTCAGGGAATTCACCCCTCCACTTT. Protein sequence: CASSVSGNSPLHF.

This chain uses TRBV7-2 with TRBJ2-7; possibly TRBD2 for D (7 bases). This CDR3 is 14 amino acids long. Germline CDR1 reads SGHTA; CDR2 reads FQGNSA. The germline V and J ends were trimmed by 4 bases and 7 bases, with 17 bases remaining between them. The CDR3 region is CASSWPGEGREQYF. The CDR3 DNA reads TGTGCCAGCAGCTGGCCAGGGGAGGGGAGAGAGCAGTACTTC.

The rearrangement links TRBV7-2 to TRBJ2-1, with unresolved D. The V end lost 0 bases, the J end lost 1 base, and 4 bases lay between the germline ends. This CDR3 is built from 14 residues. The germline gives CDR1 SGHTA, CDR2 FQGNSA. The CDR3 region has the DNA TGTGCCAGCAGCTTAGCGGCTTCCTACAATGAGCAGTTCTTC. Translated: CASSLAASYNEQFF. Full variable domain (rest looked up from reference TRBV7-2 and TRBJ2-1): GAGVSQSPSNKVTEKGKDVELRCDPISGHTALYWYRQSLGQGLEFLIYFQGNSAPDKSGLPSDRFSAERTGGSVSTLTIQRTQQEDSAVYLCASSLAASYNEQFFGPGTRLTVL.

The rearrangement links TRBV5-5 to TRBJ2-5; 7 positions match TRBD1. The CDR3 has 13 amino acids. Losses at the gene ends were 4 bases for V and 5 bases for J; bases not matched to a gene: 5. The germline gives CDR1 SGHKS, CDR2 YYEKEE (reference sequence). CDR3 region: CASSQGQLETQYF. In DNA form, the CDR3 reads TGTGCCAGCAGCCAGGGACAGTTGGAGACCCAGTACTTC.

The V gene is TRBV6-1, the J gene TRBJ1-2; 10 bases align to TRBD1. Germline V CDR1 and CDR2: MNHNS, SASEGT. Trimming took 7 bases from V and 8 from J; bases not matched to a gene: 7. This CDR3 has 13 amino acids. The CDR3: CASIGQGVGGYTF. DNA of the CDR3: TGTGCCAGCATTGGACAGGGGGTGGGAGGCTACACCTTC.

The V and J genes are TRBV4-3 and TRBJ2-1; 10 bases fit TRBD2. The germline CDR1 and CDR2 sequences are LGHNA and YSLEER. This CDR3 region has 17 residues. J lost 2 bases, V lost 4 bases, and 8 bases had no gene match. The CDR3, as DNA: TGCGCCAGCAGCCCTTTGGCCAGCGGGGGGGCCTACAATGAGCAGTTCTTC. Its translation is CASSPLASGGAYNEQFF.

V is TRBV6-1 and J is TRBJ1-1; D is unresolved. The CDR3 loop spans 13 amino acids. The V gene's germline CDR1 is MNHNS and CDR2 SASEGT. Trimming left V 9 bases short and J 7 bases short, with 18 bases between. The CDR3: CASGWRGNLEAFF. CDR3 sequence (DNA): TGTGCCAGTGGCTGGAGAGGGAACCTTGAAGCTTTCTTT.

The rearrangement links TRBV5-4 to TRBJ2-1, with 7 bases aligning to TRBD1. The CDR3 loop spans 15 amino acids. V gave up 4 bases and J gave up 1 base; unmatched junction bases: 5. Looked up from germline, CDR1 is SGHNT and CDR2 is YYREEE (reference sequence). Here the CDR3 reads CASSSNRGSYNEQFF. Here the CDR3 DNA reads TGTGCCAGCAGCAGCAACAGGGGTTCCTACAATGAGCAGTTCTTC.

Here the CDR3 DNA reads TGTGCCATCAGTGATCACAGGCAAGAGACCCAGTACTTC. It encodes CAISDHRQETQYF. J is TRBJ2-5 and V is TRBV10-3; tentatively, D is TRBD1 (5 bases). This CDR3 comprises 13 residues. CDR1 and CDR2 (germline): ENHRY, SYGVKD. V was clipped by 3 bases and J by 2 bases, with 7 bases between them.